The entry below describes one T cell receptor beta chain. After removal of 0 bases from V and 3 bases from J, the junction contained 8 bases not matched to a gene. Germline assignment: CDR1 WNHNN and CDR2 SYGVQD (reference sequence). The CDR3 runs 17 residues. The sample belongs to a study of shared clonotypes between healthy human individuals. Data came from immunoSEQ multiplex PCR; TCRdb stores just in-frame clones and leaves some out. This sample has 2 million to 2.5 million clones; around 95% occur once, and the top ten carry 0.1% to 0.15%. This rearrangement joins TRBV10-1 to TRBJ2-1; 7 nucleotides line up with TRBD2. Sequenced sample: naive CD4+ T cells sorted from blood. Subset in this sample: CD45RA+ positively selected. This sequence was found in a man between 18 and 29 years old in good health. CDR3 nucleotides: TGCGCCAGCAGTGAGTCCTCGGGGGGAATCAACTACAATGAGCAGTTCTTC. Protein sequence: CASSESSGGINYNEQFF.